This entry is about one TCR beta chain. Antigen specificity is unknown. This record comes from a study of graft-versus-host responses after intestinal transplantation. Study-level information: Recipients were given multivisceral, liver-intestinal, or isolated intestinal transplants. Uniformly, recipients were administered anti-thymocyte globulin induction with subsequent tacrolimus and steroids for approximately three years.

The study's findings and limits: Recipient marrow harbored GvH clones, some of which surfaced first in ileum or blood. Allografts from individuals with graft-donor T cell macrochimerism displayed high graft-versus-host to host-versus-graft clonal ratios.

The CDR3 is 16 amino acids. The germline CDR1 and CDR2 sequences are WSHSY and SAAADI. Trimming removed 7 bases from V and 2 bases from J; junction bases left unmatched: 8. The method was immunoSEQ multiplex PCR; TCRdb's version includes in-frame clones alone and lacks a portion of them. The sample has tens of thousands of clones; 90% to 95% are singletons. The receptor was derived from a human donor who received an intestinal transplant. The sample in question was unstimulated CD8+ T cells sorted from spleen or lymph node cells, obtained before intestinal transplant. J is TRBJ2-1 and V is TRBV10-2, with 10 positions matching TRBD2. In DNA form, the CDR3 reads TGCGCCAGCATTCCTAGCGGGAGATTGACCTACAATGAGCAGTTCTTC. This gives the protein CASIPSGRLTYNEQFF.